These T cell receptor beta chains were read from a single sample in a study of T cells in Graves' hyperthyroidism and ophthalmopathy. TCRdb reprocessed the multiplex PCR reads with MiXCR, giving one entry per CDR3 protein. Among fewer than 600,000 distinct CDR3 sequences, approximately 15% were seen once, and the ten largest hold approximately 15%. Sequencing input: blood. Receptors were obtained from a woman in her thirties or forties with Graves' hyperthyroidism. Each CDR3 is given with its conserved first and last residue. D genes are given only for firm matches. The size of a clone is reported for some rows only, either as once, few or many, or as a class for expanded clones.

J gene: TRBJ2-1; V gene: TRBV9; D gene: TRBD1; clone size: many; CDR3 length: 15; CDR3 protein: CASSPSGTEDNEQFF; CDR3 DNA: TGTGCCAGCAGCCCATCCGGGACAGAAGACAATGAGCAGTTCTTC
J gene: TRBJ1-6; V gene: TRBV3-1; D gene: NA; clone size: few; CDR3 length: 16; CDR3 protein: CAGSQAGGRGDSPLHF; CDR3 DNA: TGTGCCGGCAGCCAAGCTGGGGGCCGAGGGGATTCACCCCTCCACTTT
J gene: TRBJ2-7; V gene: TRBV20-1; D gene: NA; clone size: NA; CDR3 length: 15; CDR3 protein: CSARDGSGGSDEQYF; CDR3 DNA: TGCAGTGCTAGAGATGGGAGTGGGGGCAGCGACGAGCAGTACTTC
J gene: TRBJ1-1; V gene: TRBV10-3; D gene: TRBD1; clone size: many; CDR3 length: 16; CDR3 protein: CAISESRTGRNTEAFF; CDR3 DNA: TGTGCCATCAGTGAGTCAAGGACAGGGAGGAACACTGAAGCTTTCTTT
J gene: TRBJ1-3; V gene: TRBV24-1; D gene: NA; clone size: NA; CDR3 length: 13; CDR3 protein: CATIRGSGNTIYF; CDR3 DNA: TGTGCCACCATCCGAGGCTCTGGAAACACCATATATTTT
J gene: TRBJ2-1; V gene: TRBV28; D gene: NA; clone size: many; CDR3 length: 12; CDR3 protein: CASSLFGNEQFF; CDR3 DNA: TGTGCCAGCAGTTTATTTGGAAATGAGCAGTTCTTC
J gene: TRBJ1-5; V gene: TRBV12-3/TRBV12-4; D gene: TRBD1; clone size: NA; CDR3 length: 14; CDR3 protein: CASSLQGENQPQHF; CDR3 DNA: TGTGCCAGCAGCTTACAGGGGGAAAACCAGCCCCAGCATTTT
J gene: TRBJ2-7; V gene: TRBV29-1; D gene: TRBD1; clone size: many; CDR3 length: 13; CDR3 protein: CSVGQGAGYEQYF; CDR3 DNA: TGCAGCGTTGGACAGGGGGCAGGTTACGAGCAGTACTTC
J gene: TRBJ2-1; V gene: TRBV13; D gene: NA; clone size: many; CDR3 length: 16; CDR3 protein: CASSLVGTETYNEQFF; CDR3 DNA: TGTGCCAGCAGCTTAGTAGGGACGGAGACCTACAATGAGCAGTTCTTC
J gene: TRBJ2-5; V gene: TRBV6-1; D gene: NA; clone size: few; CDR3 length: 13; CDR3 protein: CASKYREQETQYF; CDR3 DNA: TGTGCCAGCAAATACCGGGAGCAAGAGACCCAGTACTTC
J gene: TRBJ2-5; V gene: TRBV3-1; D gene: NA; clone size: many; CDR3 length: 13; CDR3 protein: CASSQDRVRTQYF; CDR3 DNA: TGTGCCAGCAGCCAAGACAGGGTTCGGACCCAGTACTTC
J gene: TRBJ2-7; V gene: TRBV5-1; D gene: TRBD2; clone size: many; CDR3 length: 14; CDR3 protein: CASRTSGTTYEQYF; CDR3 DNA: TGCGCCAGCAGGACTAGCGGGACCACCTACGAGCAGTACTTC
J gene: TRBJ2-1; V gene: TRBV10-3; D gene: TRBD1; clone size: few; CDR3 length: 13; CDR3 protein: CAISATGGDEQFF; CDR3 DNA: TGTGCCATCAGCGCTACAGGGGGCGATGAGCAGTTCTTC
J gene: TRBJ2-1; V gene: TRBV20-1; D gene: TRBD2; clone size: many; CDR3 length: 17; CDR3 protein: CSARPLTGTSGYNEQFF; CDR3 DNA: TGCAGTGCTAGACCTCTAACCGGGACTAGCGGCTACAATGAGCAGTTCTTC
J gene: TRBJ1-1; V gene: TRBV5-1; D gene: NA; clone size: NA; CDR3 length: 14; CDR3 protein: CASSTVTGFTEAFF; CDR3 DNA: TGCGCCAGCAGCACAGTAACAGGATTCACTGAAGCTTTCTTT
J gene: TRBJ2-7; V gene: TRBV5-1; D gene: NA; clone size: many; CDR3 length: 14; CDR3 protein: CASRPVATSYEQYF; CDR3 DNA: TGCGCCAGCAGGCCAGTGGCAACCTCCTACGAGCAGTACTTC
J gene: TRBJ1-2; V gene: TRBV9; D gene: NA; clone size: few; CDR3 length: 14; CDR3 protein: CASSFSDGQNGYTF; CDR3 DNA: TGTGCCAGCAGTTTTTCCGATGGACAGAATGGCTACACCTTC
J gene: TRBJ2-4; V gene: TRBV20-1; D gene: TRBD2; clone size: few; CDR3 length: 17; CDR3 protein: CSAKGTSGRKSKNIQYF; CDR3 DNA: TGCAGTGCTAAAGGGACTAGCGGGAGAAAATCCAAAAACATTCAGTACTTC
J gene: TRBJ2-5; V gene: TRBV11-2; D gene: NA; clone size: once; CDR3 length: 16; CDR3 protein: CASSLTAGWPAETQYF; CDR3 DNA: TGTGCCAGCAGCTTAACGGCAGGGTGGCCCGCGGAGACCCAGTACTTC
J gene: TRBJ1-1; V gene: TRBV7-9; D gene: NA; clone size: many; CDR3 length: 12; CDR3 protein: CASSATELEAFF; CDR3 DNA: TGTGCCAGCAGCGCGACAGAGTTAGAAGCTTTCTTT
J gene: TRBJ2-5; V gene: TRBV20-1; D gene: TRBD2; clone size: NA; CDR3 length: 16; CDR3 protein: CSARDHSGGHQETQYF; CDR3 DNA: TGCAGTGCTAGAGATCACAGCGGGGGACACCAAGAGACCCAGTACTTC
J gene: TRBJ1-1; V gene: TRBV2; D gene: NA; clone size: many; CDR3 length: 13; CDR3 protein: CASESGRGTEAFF; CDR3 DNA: TGTGCCAGCGAATCTGGACGAGGCACTGAAGCTTTCTTT
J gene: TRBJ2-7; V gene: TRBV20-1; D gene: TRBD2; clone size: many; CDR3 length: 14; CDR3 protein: CSARGLAVTYEQYF; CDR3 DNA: TGCAGTGCTAGGGGACTAGCGGTTACCTACGAGCAGTACTTC
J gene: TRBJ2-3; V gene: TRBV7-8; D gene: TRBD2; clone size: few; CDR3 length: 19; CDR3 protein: CASSLAQLAGDLSTDTQYF; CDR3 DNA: TGTGCCAGCAGCTTAGCGCAACTAGCGGGAGACCTATCCACAGATACGCAGTATTTT
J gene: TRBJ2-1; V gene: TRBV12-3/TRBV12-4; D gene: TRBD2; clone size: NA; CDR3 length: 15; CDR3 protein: CASTKTGLARNEQFF; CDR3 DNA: TGTGCCAGCACCAAAACGGGACTAGCGAGGAATGAGCAGTTCTTC
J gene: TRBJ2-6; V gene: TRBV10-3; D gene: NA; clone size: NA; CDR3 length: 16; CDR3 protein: CAISDPVNSGANVLTF; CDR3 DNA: TGTGCCATCAGTGATCCCGTAAACTCTGGGGCCAACGTCCTGACTTTC
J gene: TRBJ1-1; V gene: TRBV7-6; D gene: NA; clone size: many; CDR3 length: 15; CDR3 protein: CASSLTQGFGTEAFF; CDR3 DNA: TGTGCCAGCAGCTTAACCCAGGGTTTCGGCACTGAAGCTTTCTTT
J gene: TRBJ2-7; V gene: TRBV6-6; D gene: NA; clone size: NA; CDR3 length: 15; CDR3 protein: CASSYGSFWDYEQYF; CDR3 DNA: TGTGCCAGCAGTTACGGCTCCTTCTGGGACTACGAGCAGTACTTC
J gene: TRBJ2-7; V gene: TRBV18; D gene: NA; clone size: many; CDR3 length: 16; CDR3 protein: CASSPTREQGLGEQYF; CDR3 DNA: TGTGCCAGCTCACCAACCCGGGAACAGGGATTAGGCGAGCAGTACTTC
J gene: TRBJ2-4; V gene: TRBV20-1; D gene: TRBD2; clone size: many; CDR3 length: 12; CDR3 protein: CSADRGGNIQYF; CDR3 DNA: TGCAGTGCCGACCGGGGGGGAAACATTCAGTACTTC
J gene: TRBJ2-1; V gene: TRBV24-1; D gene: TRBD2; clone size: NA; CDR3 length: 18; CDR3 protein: CATSDPSWAGGVGNEQFF; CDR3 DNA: TGTGCCACCAGTGATCCCTCCTGGGCGGGAGGTGTGGGAAATGAGCAGTTCTTC
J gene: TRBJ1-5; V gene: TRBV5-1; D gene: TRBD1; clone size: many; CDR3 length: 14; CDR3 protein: CASRKGTGDQPQHF; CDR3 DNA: TGCGCCAGCAGAAAGGGGACAGGGGATCAGCCCCAGCATTTT
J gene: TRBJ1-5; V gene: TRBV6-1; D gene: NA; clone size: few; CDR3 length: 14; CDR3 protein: CASSGGRANQPQHF; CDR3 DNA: TGTGCCAGCAGTGGGGGACGGGCCAATCAGCCCCAGCATTTT
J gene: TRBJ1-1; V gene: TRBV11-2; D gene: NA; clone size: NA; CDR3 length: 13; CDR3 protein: CASSGRANTEAFF; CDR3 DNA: TGTGCCAGCAGCGGACGCGCGAACACTGAAGCTTTCTTT
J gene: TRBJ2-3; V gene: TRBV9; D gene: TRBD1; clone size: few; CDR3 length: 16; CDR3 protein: CASGQGRGDNTDTQYF; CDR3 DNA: TGTGCCAGCGGACAGGGGCGAGGGGACAACACAGATACGCAGTATTTT
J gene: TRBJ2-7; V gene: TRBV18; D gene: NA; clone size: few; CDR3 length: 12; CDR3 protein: CASSPGIYEQYF; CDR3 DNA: TGTGCCAGCTCACCCGGGATCTACGAGCAGTACTTC
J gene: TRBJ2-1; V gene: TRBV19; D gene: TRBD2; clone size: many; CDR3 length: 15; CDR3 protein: CASSHNGRGADEQFF; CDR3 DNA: TGTGCCAGTAGCCACAACGGGAGGGGGGCGGATGAGCAGTTCTTC
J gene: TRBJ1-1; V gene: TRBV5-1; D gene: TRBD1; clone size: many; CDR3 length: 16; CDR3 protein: CASSAGQGAFRTEAFF; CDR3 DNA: TGCGCCAGCAGCGCCGGACAGGGGGCTTTTAGGACTGAAGCTTTCTTT
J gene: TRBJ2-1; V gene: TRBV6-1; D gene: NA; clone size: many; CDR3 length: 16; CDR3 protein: CASSARDLRIHNEQFF; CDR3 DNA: TGTGCCAGCAGTGCCCGGGACTTGCGGATTCACAATGAGCAGTTCTTC
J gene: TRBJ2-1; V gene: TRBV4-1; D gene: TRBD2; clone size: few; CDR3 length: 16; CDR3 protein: CASSQLAGEIYNEQFF; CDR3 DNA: TGCGCCAGCAGCCAACTAGCGGGAGAGATCTACAATGAGCAGTTCTTC